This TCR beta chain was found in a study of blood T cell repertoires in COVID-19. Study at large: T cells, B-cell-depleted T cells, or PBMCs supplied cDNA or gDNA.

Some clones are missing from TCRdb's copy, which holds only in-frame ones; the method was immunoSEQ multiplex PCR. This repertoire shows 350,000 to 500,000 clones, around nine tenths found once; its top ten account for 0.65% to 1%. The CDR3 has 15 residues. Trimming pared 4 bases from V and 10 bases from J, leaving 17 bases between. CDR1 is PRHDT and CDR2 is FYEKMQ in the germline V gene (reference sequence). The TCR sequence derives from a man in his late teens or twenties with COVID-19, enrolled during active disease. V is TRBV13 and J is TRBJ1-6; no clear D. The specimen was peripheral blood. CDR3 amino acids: CASSSFGRDRSPLHF. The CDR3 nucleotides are TGTGCCAGCAGCTCCTTCGGCCGGGATCGGTCACCCCTCCACTTT.